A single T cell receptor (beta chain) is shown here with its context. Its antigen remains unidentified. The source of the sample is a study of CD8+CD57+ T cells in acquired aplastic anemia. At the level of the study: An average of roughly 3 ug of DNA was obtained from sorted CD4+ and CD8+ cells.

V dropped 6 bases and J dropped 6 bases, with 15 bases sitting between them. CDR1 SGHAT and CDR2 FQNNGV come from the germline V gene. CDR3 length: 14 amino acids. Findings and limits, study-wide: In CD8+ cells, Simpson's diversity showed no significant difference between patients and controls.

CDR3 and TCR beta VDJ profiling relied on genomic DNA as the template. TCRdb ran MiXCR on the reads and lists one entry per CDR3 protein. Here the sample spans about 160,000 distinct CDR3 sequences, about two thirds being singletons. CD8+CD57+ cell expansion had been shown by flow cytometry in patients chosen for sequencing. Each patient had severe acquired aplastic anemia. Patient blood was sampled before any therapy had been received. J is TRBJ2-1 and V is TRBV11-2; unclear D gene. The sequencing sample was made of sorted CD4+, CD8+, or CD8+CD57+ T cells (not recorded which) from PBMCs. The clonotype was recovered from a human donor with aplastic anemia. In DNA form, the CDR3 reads TGTGCCAGCAGTCTCGCCGGAGATTCCAATGAGCAGTTCTTC. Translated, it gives CASSLAGDSNEQFF.